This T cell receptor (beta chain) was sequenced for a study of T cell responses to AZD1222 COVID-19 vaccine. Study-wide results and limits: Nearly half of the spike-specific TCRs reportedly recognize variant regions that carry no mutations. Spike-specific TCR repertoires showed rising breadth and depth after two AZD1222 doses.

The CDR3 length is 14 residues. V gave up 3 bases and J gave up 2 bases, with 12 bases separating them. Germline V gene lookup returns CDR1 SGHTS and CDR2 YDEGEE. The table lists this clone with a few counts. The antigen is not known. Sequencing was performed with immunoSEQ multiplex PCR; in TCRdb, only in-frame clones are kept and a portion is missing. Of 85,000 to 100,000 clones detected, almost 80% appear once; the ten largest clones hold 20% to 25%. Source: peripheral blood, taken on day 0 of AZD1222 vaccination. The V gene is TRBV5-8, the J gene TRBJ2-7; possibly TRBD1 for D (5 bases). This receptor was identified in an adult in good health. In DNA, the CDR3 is TGTGCCAGCAGCTCAGGGATGGGCACCTACGAGCAGTACTTC. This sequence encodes CASSSGMGTYEQYF.